Sequencing of this TCR beta chain was carried out in a study of blood T cell repertoires in COVID-19 (dated by TCRdb to 2020 to 2021). With respect to the entire study: Collaborator samples came from the United States, Italy and Spain and covered acute and convalescent phases of COVID-19. Samples came from the ongoing ImmuneRACE study (first 160 participants) plus 1,254 subjects from 6 global collaborators. Nearly every sample came with metadata listing a de-identified subject ID, COVID-19 status, age in years and sex. The dataset comprised deeply sampled blood TCRbeta repertoires from subjects exposed to, actively infected with, or recovered from COVID-19. Where available, HLA class I and class II types were obtained from metadata supplied by the sample provider rather than from assay-based typing. The repertoires were released in a freely available public database intended as a resource for research on the immune response to SARS-CoV-2. The prospective study material was composed of cDNA or gDNA derived from T cells, B-cell-depleted T cells, or PBMCs.

From its cysteine to its phenylalanine, the CDR3 spans 18 amino acids. CDR3 DNA only is kept here, 54 bases in frame from base 1. V is pruned by 5 bases and J by 1 base, leaving 12 bases of the junction without a gene match. In the germline V gene, CDR1 corresponds to SGHRS and CDR2 to YFSETQ. TCRbeta CDR3 regions were amplified from genomic DNA using the immunoSEQ Assay, a bias-controlled multiplex PCR. The source study handled its data this way. Within the assay, amplification of reference gene primers was used to estimate how many nucleated cells each sample contained. To quantify the absolute abundance of each unique TCRbeta CDR3 rearrangement, sequence reads were collapsed and filtered. For each sample, productive Simpson clonality was calculated by taking the square root of Simpson's diversity index across productive rearrangements. This is the immuneACCESS table as TCRdb keeps it, with only in-frame sequences that have V and J called. A part of the clones is gone; compared with another copy, unresolved V genes explain less than half, and the rest is unexplained. The D gene and trimming were derived from the DNA, and the V and J assignments and clone size from that table. The table for this sample lists roughly 240,000 clones; about four fifths of them were counted only once. Around 4.7% of the sample is held by the ten biggest clonotypes.

On the study overall, not on this receptor specifically: The quantity of clinical and demographic metadata differed by source and by participant and was supplied without curation.

Whole blood was collected in K2EDTA tubes by collaborating institutions according to the institutions' own protocols. For TCRbeta analysis, collaborator samples were shipped as frozen whole blood, as isolated PBMCs, or as DNA extracted from either sample type. As concerns this clone: It has no known antigen specificity. No base qualities exist here, and no much larger clone lies one base off it.

The rearrangement joined TRBV5-1 to TRBJ2-6, with 7 junctional bases fitting TRBD1. The TCR was taken from a woman in her seventies with acute or convalescent COVID-19. Source material: peripheral blood. The CDR3 region reads CASSSRGTVLSGANVLTF. The DNA reads as follows: TGCGCCAGCAGTTCCAGGGGGACAGTCCTATCTGGGGCCAACGTCCTGACTTTC.